The text below deals with one T cell receptor beta chain. Its antigen remains unidentified. The data are from a study of T cells in Graves' hyperthyroidism and ophthalmopathy. Notes on the study in general: Clonotypes that were expanded in thyroid above 0.001 mostly appeared in blood too.

Graves' hyperthyroidism is called stable when ophthalmopathy does not progress within 18 months. The hyperthyroidism was newly diagnosed and had lasted under 2 months; the patients were aged 18 to 65. Every diagnosis used clinical symptoms, serum thyroxine and TRAb, thyroid ultrasound and orbital computed tomography. Amplification yielded TCR beta CDR3 regions, with RNA transcripts as the source. During a first-round RT-PCR of the TCR CDR3, the HTBI primer set was used. TCRdb redid the calling of the multiplex PCR reads with MiXCR, one entry per CDR3 protein. The sample gives 540,000 or so distinct CDR3 sequences, approximately 14% of which show up once; around 7.8% is in the top ten. Trimming cost V 1 base and J 7 bases, with 35 bases left between them. Germline CDR1 MDHEN, CDR2 SYDVKM. The CDR3 is 22 amino acids.

The source of this sequence is a woman aged 25 to 39 with Graves' hyperthyroidism. The chain is built from TRBV28 and TRBJ2-4, with a weak D call TRBD2 (6 bases). The sample comprised blood. CDR3 bases: TGTGCCAGCAGTTTATATGTGGGCCGGGGAATCGGAGAGGGGCGCGGGGTGAACATTCAGTACTTC. It encodes CASSLYVGRGIGEGRGVNIQYF.